These 28 T cell receptor beta chains were sequenced from one sample in a study of radiation and T cells in renal cell carcinoma. The time point here: baseline pretreatment blood. As to treatment: 15 Gy SBRT to primary tumor, nephrectomy 4 weeks later. Profiled with immunoSEQ multiplex PCR; TCRdb holds only in-frame clones, not every one. This table has 130,000 or so clones, roughly 90% appearing once. This sample comprised blood, obtained from a patient whose treatment included radiotherapy and nephrectomy. Receptors were obtained from a woman aged 50 to 65 with renal cell carcinoma.

CDR3 nucleotides: TGTGCCAGTAAAGCCGTGCTTGGACAGGGAGATGGCTACACCTTC. Its translation: CASKAVLGQGDGYTF. The chain employs TRBV19 and TRBJ1-2; 8 nucleotides match TRBD1. The junction had 13 bases not matched to a gene; V was cut back by 7 bases and J by 6 bases. Germline lookup yields CDR1 LNHDA and CDR2 SQIVND (reference sequence). CDR3 length: 15 residues.

The chain is built from TRBV4-3 and TRBJ2-6, with D perhaps matching TRBD1 (5 bases). The germline V and J ends were trimmed by 0 bases and 2 bases, with 8 bases remaining between them. The CDR3 is 16 amino acids. CDR1 is LGHNA, CDR2 YSLEER, per germline. CDR3 sequence: CASSQEPRAGANVLTF. CDR3 nucleotides: TGCGCCAGCAGCCAAGAACCCAGGGCTGGGGCCAACGTCCTGACTTTC.

J is TRBJ1-6 and V is TRBV27; D perhaps matches TRBD1 (5 bases). The germline V and J ends were trimmed by 5 bases and 8 bases, with 10 bases remaining between them. Germline V lookup: CDR1 MNHEY, CDR2 SMNVEV (reference sequence). The CDR3 consists of 13 residues. The CDR3 DNA is TGTGCCAGCAGTCAGGGAATAGATTCACCCCTCCACTTT. Residues: CASSQGIDSPLHF.

The chain employs TRBV7-9 and TRBJ2-3; no firm D call. This CDR3 spans 14 amino acids. The ends were cut back, 2 bases at V and 4 bases at J, with 10 bases in the middle. Germline V gene lookup returns CDR1 SEHNR and CDR2 FQNEAQ (reference sequence). The CDR3 coding sequence is TGTGCCAGCAGCTTAAGTGCGGACCCAGATACGCAGTATTTT. Translation gives CASSLSADPDTQYF.

The V and J genes are TRBV29-1 and TRBJ1-2; 10 positions agree with TRBD1. Germline V lookup: CDR1 SQVTM, CDR2 ANQGSEA. The CDR3 runs 14 residues. Trimming cost V 6 bases and J 5 bases; bases outside gene matches: 9. The CDR3: CSVGETGGGYGYTF. CDR3 coding DNA: TGCAGCGTAGGAGAGACAGGGGGCGGGTATGGCTACACCTTC. The whole variable domain, filled in from reference TRBV29-1 and TRBJ1-2, reads SAVISQKPSRDICQRGTSLTIQCQVDSQVTMMFWYRQQPGQSLTLIATANQGSEATYESGFVIDKFPISRPNLTFSTLTVSNMSPEDSSIYLCSVGETGGGYGYTFGSGTRLTVV.

The V call is TRBV5-1, the J call TRBJ1-6; D is perhaps TRBD1 (5 bases). Trimming pared 3 bases from V and 4 bases from J, leaving 14 bases between. Germline V gene lookup returns CDR1 SGHRS and CDR2 YFSETQ. The CDR3 is 16 amino acids. CDR3: CASSSAGGGYNSPLHF. CDR3 nucleotide sequence: TGCGCCAGCAGCTCGGCAGGCGGGGGGTATAATTCACCCCTCCACTTT.

The J gene is TRBJ1-1, the V gene TRBV6-5, with D possibly being TRBD1 (6 bases). V was pared by 7 bases and J by 6 bases, with 12 bases between. Per germline, CDR1 MNHEY and CDR2 SVGAGI. This CDR3 has 12 amino acids. CDR3 nucleotide sequence: TGTGCCAGCACCACAGGGATGGCTGAAGCTTTCTTT. Translating it yields CASTTGMAEAFF.

The chain is built from TRBV25-1 and TRBJ1-2; D unclear. V gave up 2 bases and J gave up 8 bases, with 3 bases separating them. Germline-derived CDR1 and CDR2 are MGHDK and SYGVNS. This CDR3 contains 10 residues. CDR3 loop: CASSEKGYTF. In DNA, the CDR3 is TGTGCCAGCAGTGAAAAGGGCTACACCTTC.

This sequence joins TRBV6-5 and TRBJ1-1, with 7 bases lining up with TRBD1. Germline CDR1 is MNHEY and CDR2 is SVGAGI. The CDR3 runs 13 residues. J was trimmed by 3 bases and V by 6 bases; bases with no gene match: 4. CDR3 sequence: CASSPDRDTEAFF. The DNA of the CDR3 is TGTGCCAGCAGCCCTGACAGGGACACTGAAGCTTTCTTT.

The V gene is TRBV7-8, the J gene TRBJ1-1, with D perhaps matching TRBD1 (6 bases). Trimming removed 4 bases from V and 0 bases from J, with 12 bases in between. This CDR3 has 15 residues. The V gene's germline CDR1 is SGHVS and CDR2 FQNEAQ. CDR3 DNA: TGTGCCAGCAGCTGGAGTGGACAGCTGAACACTGAAGCTTTCTTT. As protein: CASSWSGQLNTEAFF.

The rearrangement links TRBV7-8 to TRBJ1-3, with D perhaps matching TRBD1 (5 bases). Germline CDR1 SGHVS, CDR2 FQNEAQ. This CDR3 contains 16 residues. Trimming pared 8 bases from V and 0 bases from J, leaving 17 bases between. The CDR3 DNA is TGTGCCAGCGGAGAGAGGGACCCCAGCTCTGGAAACACCATATATTTT. Amino acids: CASGERDPSSGNTIYF. The complete variable domain, with remaining parts taken from reference TRBV7-8 and TRBJ1-3, reads GAGVSQSPRYKVAKRGQDVALRCDPISGHVSLFWYQQALGQGPEFLTYFQNEAQLDKSGLPSDRFFAERPEGSVSTLKIQRTQQEDSAVYLCASGERDPSSGNTIYFGEGSWLTVV.

The chain joins TRBV19 to TRBJ2-7; tentative D call: TRBD1 (5 bases). Germline V gene sequence: CDR1 LNHDA, CDR2 SQIVND (reference sequence). CDR3 size: 15 residues. V dropped 4 bases and J dropped 2 bases, with 15 bases sitting between them. The CDR3 DNA reads TGTGCCAGTAGTAAACTGGAAGGGGTCACCTACGAGCAGTACTTC. Translated, it gives CASSKLEGVTYEQYF.

The chain is built from TRBV2 and TRBJ1-6, with TRBD1 identical over 10 bases. This CDR3 has 16 amino acids. V was clipped by 8 bases and J by 2 bases; unmatched bases: 6. Per the germline V gene, CDR1 is SNHLY and CDR2 is FYNNEI. The CDR3 nucleotides are TGTGCCAGCCGACAGGGGGCATCCCCCTATAATTCACCCCTCCACTTT. Translation gives CASRQGASPYNSPLHF.

The rearrangement links TRBV29-1 to TRBJ2-3; 8 bases fit TRBD1. V dropped 2 bases and J dropped 1; count of bases not matched to a gene: 5. This CDR3 region has 15 residues. Germline V lookup: CDR1 SQVTM, CDR2 ANQGSEA. In DNA form, the CDR3 reads TGCAGCGTTGAACAGGGGGCAATTGGCACAGATACGCAGTATTTT. Amino acid sequence: CSVEQGAIGTDTQYF.

This chain joins TRBV6-1 and TRBJ2-3; a possible D gene is TRBD1 (7 bases). The CDR3 runs 15 residues. V lost 6 bases, J lost 5 bases, and 18 bases lay in between. The germline V gene encodes CDR1 MNHNS and CDR2 SASEGT. CDR3 loop: CASSPEGASLDTQYF. CDR3 coding DNA: TGTGCCAGCAGCCCGGAGGGGGCTAGTTTAGATACGCAGTATTTT.

As for this clone: This sample includes further DNA sequences coding for the same CDR3. The chain joins TRBV5-1 to TRBJ1-5; D gene ambiguous. The CDR3 is 13 residues long. Germline V gene lookup returns CDR1 SGHRS and CDR2 YFSETQ. Trimming took off 0 bases at V and 0 bases at J, with 1 base between the two ends. CDR3 sequence (DNA): TGCGCCAGCAGCTTGGATAGCAATCAGCCCCAGCATTTT. Its protein product is CASSLDSNQPQHF.

This sequence joins TRBV7-8 and TRBJ1-1; D unresolved. Germline V CDR1 and CDR2: SGHVS, FQNEAQ. Trimming removed 5 bases at V and 1 base at J, with 14 bases between. The CDR3 contains 15 residues. The DNA for the CDR3 is TGTGCCAGCAGCCCGCCGGAGAATTGGAACACTGAAGCTTTCTTT. Protein product: CASSPPENWNTEAFF.

V is TRBV29-1 and J is TRBJ2-5; tentatively, D is TRBD2 (7 bases). This CDR3 spans 11 amino acids. Germline loops: CDR1 SQVTM, CDR2 ANQGSEA. Trimming took off 8 bases at V and 5 bases at J, with 12 bases between the two ends. DNA of the CDR3: TGCAGCTCCAAGGGGGGGGAGACCCAGTACTTC. Translated, it gives CSSKGGETQYF.

The gene calls are TRBV12-5 and TRBJ1-1; D is undetermined. Trimming stripped 5 bases from V and 4 bases from J, with 14 bases between. This CDR3 has 14 amino acids. Germline CDR1 and CDR2: LGHNT and FRNRAP. The CDR3 is CASGPTMLSTEAFF. Here the CDR3 DNA reads TGTGCTAGTGGTCCGACTATGCTAAGCACTGAAGCTTTCTTT.

This clone was counted only a few times. The V gene is TRBV18, the J gene TRBJ1-1; TRBD1 matches at 8 bases. CDR3 length: 13 amino acids. The J segment lost 7 bases and the V segment lost 2 bases, leaving 3 bases of the junction unmatched. Per the germline V gene, CDR1 is KGHSH and CDR2 is LQKENI. CDR3 nucleotides: TGTGCCAGCTCACCAGGACAGGGAGGTGAAGCTTTCTTT. It encodes CASSPGQGGEAFF.

The chain recombines TRBV10-3 with TRBJ1-3; TRBD1 aligns across 7 bases. The V gene's germline CDR1 is ENHRY and CDR2 SYGVKD. CDR3 length: 16 amino acids. The J segment lost 1 base and the V segment lost 2 bases, leaving 5 bases of the junction unmatched. The CDR3 loop reads CAISEGQGGSGNTIYF. Written as DNA, the CDR3 is TGTGCCATCAGTGAGGGGCAGGGGGGATCTGGAAACACCATATATTTT.

This rearrangement joins TRBV5-1 to TRBJ2-3, with D unresolved. This CDR3 has 15 amino acids. In germline, CDR1 is SGHRS, CDR2 YFSETQ. Trimming removed 4 bases from V and 2 bases from J, with 14 bases in between. The CDR3 nucleotides read TGCGCCAGCAGCACCTTGGGGTCGTACACAGATACGCAGTATTTT. Its translation: CASSTLGSYTDTQYF.

The chain joins TRBV19 to TRBJ1-2; D is perhaps TRBD1 (5 bases). Germline assignment: CDR1 LNHDA and CDR2 SQIVND (reference sequence). The germline V and J ends were trimmed by 6 bases and 8 bases, with 13 bases remaining between them. This CDR3 is built from 12 residues. CDR3 DNA: TGTGCCAGTAGCATGGCGGGGCCCGGCTACACCTTC. Translated: CASSMAGPGYTF.

The chain combines TRBV7-2 with TRBJ1-3; D is possibly TRBD1 (6 bases). CDR3 size: 16 residues. The V gene's germline CDR1 is SGHTA and CDR2 FQGNSA. V was clipped by 2 bases and J by 4 bases, with 15 bases between them. The CDR3 bases are TGTGCCAGCAGCTTAAGTGGTCTAGGGGGAGGAAACACCATATATTTT. Its protein is CASSLSGLGGGNTIYF.

V usage is TRBV11-3 and J usage is TRBJ2-7; possible D gene TRBD2, 5 bases. CDR3 length equals 13 residues. Between the trimmed V and J ends, which lost 5 bases and 6 bases, there was a span of 14 bases. Germline CDR1 is SGHNT and CDR2 is YENEEA. In nucleotides, the CDR3 is TGTGCCAGCAGCCCCCTTGAGGGCGGCGAGCAGTACTTC. Its translation is CASSPLEGGEQYF. Using reference TRBV11-3 and TRBJ2-7 for the parts outside the CDR3, the full variable domain is EAGVVQSPRYKIIEKKQPVAFWCNPISGHNTLYWYLQNLGQGPELLIRYENEEAVDDSQLPKDRFSAERLKGVDSTLKIQPAELGDSAVYLCASSPLEGGEQYFGPGTRLTVT.

This chain uses TRBV7-3 with TRBJ2-7, with a weak D call TRBD1 (6 bases). The V gene lost 2 bases and the J gene lost 8 bases, with 19 bases spanning the gap. Germline CDR1 and CDR2: SGHTA and FQGTGA. This CDR3 has 15 residues. For the CDR3, the DNA is TGTGCCAGCAGCTTATCGACAGGCCCCCGTGGGAAGCAGTACTTC. Amino acids: CASSLSTGPRGKQYF.

The V gene is TRBV5-4, the J gene TRBJ2-7; D ambiguous. The V gene lost 2 bases and the J gene lost 5 bases, with 14 bases spanning the gap. Germline CDR1 is SGHNT and CDR2 is YYREEE (reference sequence). The CDR3 extends over 14 amino acids. CDR3 DNA: TGTGCCAGCAGCTTAGGCCTAGTCGAAGACGAGCAGTACTTC. Translating it yields CASSLGLVEDEQYF.

The chain uses TRBV12-5 and TRBJ2-6; TRBD1 is a possible D gene (5 bases). V lost 7 bases, J lost 4 bases, and 11 bases lay in between. The CDR3 spans 14 residues. Germline-derived CDR1 and CDR2 are LGHNT and FRNRAP. CDR3 sequence (DNA): TGTGCTAGTGAAAGGGGAACAGGGGCCAACGTCCTGACTTTC. Its protein is CASERGTGANVLTF.